This T cell receptor (beta chain) was sequenced for a study of post-analysis software for immune sequencing data. Study information: Disease trajectories encompassed relapsing-remitting, secondary progressive and progressive-relapsing multiple sclerosis. Overall study results and limits: With TRBV5-6, TRBV5-1 and TRBV20-1 included, several TRBV segments were more frequent in patients than in controls. Significantly lower normalized Chao1 diversity was seen in multiple sclerosis patients than in controls.

cDNA libraries for TCR beta contained unique molecular identifiers. TCRdb fed the PCR reads into MiXCR, producing one record per CDR3 protein. Found here are 550,000 to 700,000 distinct CDR3 sequences, around 44% of them singletons; the top ten hold around 1.7%. The germline CDR1 and CDR2 sequences are ENHRY and SYGVKD. V shed 2 bases and J shed 7 bases, with 13 bases lying between them. This CDR3 is 14 amino acids long. In regard to this clonotype: Its antigen is currently unknown.

This TCR came from a girl between 5 and 17 years old with multiple sclerosis. The chain is built from TRBV10-3 and TRBJ2-3; a possible D gene is TRBD1 (5 bases). Input material: blood. This CDR3 is CAISEGQGLYTQYF. As DNA, the CDR3 is TGTGCCATCAGTGAGGGGCAGGGCCTTTATACGCAGTATTTT.